This T cell receptor beta chain was observed in a study of cytomegalovirus exposure and HLA in healthy donors. Only in-frame clones appear in the TCRdb table, and some are missing; sequencing was by immunoSEQ multiplex PCR. This sample yields approximately 220,000 clones, of which around 87% are seen a single time; about 3% belongs to the top ten. The V end lost 1 base, the J end lost 8 bases, and 12 bases lay between the germline ends. Looked up from germline, CDR1 is SEHNR and CDR2 is FQNEAQ (reference sequence). The CDR3 is 15 residues long. The study, taken as a whole, reports: The authors enumerated under 200 TCR beta chains as linked to cytomegalovirus. There were some public TCRs occurring in many donors, but most TCR sequences were rare.

As regards this clone: What it binds is not known.

V usage is TRBV7-9 and J usage is TRBJ1-6, with a weak D call TRBD1 (5 bases). Sequenced sample: PBMCs. The receptor's source is a man aged 18 to 29 in good health and CMV-seronegative. The CDR3 is CASSLGNRGYSPLHF. CDR3 sequence (DNA): TGTGCCAGCAGCTTAGGGAATAGGGGTTATTCACCCCTCCACTTT.